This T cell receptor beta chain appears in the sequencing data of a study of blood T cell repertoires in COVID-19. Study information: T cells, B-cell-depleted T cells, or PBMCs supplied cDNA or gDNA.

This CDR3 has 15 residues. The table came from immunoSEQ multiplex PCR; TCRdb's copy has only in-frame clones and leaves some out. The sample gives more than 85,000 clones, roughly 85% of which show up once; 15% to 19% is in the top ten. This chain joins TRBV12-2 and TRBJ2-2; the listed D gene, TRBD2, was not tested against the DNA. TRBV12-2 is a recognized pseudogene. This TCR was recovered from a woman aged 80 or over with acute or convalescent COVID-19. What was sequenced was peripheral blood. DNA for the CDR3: TGTGCAAGTCGCTTAGCGCTACCCCGCACCGGGGAGCTGTTTTTT. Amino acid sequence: CASRLALPRTGELFF.